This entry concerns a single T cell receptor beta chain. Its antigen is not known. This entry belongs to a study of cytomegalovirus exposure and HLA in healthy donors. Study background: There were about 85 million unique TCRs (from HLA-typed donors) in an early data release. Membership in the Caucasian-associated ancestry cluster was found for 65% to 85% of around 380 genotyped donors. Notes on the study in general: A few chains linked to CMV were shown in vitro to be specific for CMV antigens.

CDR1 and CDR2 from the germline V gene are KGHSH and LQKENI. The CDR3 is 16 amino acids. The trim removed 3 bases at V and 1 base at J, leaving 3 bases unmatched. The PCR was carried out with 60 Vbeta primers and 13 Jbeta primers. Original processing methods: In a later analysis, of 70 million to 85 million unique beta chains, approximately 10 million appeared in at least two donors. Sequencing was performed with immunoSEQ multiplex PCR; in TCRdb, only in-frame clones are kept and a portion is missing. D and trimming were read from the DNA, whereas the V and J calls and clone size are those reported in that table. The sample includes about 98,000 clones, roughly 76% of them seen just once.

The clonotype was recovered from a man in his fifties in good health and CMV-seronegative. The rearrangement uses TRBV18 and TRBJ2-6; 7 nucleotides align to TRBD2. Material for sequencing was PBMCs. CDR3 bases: TGTGCCAGCTCACCGGGGGGGAGTTCTGGGGCCAACGTCCTGACTTTC. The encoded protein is CASSPGGSSGANVLTF.